What follows is one T cell receptor beta chain and its context. Per germline, CDR1 KGHDR and CDR2 SFDVKD. J was trimmed by 5 bases and V by 3 bases; bases with no gene match: 9. This CDR3 has 16 residues. These data originate in a study of blood T cell repertoires in COVID-19. For the study at large: Some COVID-19 samples were acute and others convalescent; all came from the United States, Italy and Spain. PBMCs, B-cell-depleted T cells, or T cells provided the cDNA or gDNA that made up the material.

Authors' methods: Estimation of nucleated cell counts was performed using reference gene primer amplification. TCRdb's copy holds only in-frame clones and misses some; the assay was immunoSEQ multiplex PCR. The V and J calls and the clone size are those of that table, but D and trimming were determined from the DNA. The sample contains fewer than 300,000 clones, around 89% of which appear only once. This clonotype was sampled from a man aged 25-45 years with acute or convalescent COVID-19. Sample: peripheral blood. The rearrangement links TRBV24-1 to TRBJ2-1; 7 nucleotides agree with TRBD2. The DNA of the CDR3 is TGTGCCACCAGTGATCGCACCGGGAGGAGACACAATGAGCAGTTCTTC. Protein: CATSDRTGRRHNEQFF.